The following is a TCR beta chain sequence with its context. This CDR3 is 15 amino acids long. V lost 4 bases, J lost 4 bases, and 16 bases lay in between. Germline CDR1 and CDR2: LNHDA and SQIVND (reference sequence). The record originates from a study of cytomegalovirus exposure and HLA in healthy donors. Produced via immunoSEQ multiplex PCR; TCRdb's table is partial and in-frame only. In the table there are some 84,000 clones, about nine tenths of which are singletons. Sequenced material: PBMCs. The sequence derives from a man aged 25 to 40 in good health and CMV-seronegative. This chain links TRBV19 with TRBJ1-2; D perhaps matches TRBD1 (6 bases). CDR3 DNA: TGTGCCAGTAGTACCCTCGAGGGGGAGAGCTATGGCTACACCTTC. Its translation: CASSTLEGESYGYTF.